These 3 T cell receptor beta chains share one sample of origin, sequenced in a study of high-grade serous ovarian cancer treatment subgroups. Produced via immunoSEQ multiplex PCR; TCRdb's table is partial and in-frame only. Of 7,000 or so clones in the sample, about four fifths were seen once. Tumor samples were obtained before definitive surgery or chemotherapy. Sequenced: tumor tissue. These receptor sequences come from a human donor with high-grade serous ovarian cancer.

V is TRBV5-1 and J is TRBJ2-1; D tentatively fits TRBD1 or TRBD2 (5 bases each). Between the trimmed V and J ends, which lost 4 bases and 5 bases, there was a span of 7 bases. The length of the CDR3 is 12 residues. Germline CDR1 is SGHRS and CDR2 is YFSETQ. The CDR3 region is CASSRDDNEQFF. The CDR3 nucleotides are TGCGCCAGCAGCAGGGACGACAATGAGCAGTTCTTC. Full variable domain (remainder filled in from reference TRBV5-1 and TRBJ2-1): KAGVTQTPRYLIKTRGQQVTLSCSPISGHRSVSWYQQTPGQGLQFLFEYFSETQRNKGNFPGRFSGRQFSNSRSEMNVSTLELGDSALYLCASSRDDNEQFFGPGTRLTVL.

The V call is TRBV27, the J call TRBJ2-6; unclear D gene. The CDR3 totals 18 residues. Germline CDR1 MNHEY, CDR2 SMNVEV (reference sequence). V lost 0 bases and J lost 4, with 16 bases in between. The CDR3 DNA follows: TGTGCCAGCAGTTTATCGGTAGCCCGGATAGCCGGGGCCAACGTCCTGACTTTC. Amino acids: CASSLSVARIAGANVLTF.

This clone was counted once. The chain recombines TRBV18 with TRBJ2-7, with 10 bases lining up with TRBD1. J lost 6 bases, V lost 2 bases, and 4 bases had no gene match. The CDR3 covers 14 residues. In germline, CDR1 is KGHSH, CDR2 LQKENI. Here the CDR3 DNA reads TGTGCCAGCTCACCAGGGACAGGGGCTATCGAGCAGTACTTC. It encodes CASSPGTGAIEQYF.